This TCR beta chain is drawn from a study of immune evolution from preneoplasia to lung adenocarcinoma. The germline CDR1 and CDR2 sequences are KGHSH and LQKENI. V gave up 3 bases and J gave up 10 bases, with 15 bases separating them. The CDR3 consists of 14 residues. Assay: immunoSEQ multiplex PCR; the TCRdb copy retains only in-frame clones and omits some. The repertoire includes fewer than 12,000 clones, 80% to 90% of them detected once, and roughly 3.5% sits in the top ten. The chain joins TRBV18 to TRBJ1-4; no clear D gene. The sequenced sample was FFPE minimally invasive lung adenocarcinoma tissue. The sequence was obtained from a person aged 65-85 years with lung adenocarcinoma. CDR3 sequence reads: CASSPLAGEGKLFF. The CDR3 bases are TGTGCCAGCTCACCTCTGGCCGGGGAAGGAAAACTGTTTTTT.